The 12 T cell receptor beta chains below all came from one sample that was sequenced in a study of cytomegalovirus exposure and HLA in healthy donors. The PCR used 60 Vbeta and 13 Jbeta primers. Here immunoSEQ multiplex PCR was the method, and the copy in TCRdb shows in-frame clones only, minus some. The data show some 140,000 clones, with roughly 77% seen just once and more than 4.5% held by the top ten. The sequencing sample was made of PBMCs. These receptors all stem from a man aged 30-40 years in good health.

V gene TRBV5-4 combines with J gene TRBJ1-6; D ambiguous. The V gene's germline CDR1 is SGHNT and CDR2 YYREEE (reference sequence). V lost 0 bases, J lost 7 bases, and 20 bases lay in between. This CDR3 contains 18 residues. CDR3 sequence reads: CASSLDPRRGVGNSPLHF. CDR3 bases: TGTGCCAGCAGCTTGGACCCACGACGCGGGGTGGGGAATTCACCCCTCCACTTT.

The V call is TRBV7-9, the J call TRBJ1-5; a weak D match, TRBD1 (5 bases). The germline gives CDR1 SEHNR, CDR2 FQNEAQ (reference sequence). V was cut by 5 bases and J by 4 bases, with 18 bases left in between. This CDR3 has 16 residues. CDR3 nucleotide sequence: TGTGCCAGCAGCACCTCCCTGGGGGGGGAAAATCAGCCCCAGCATTTT. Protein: CASSTSLGGENQPQHF.

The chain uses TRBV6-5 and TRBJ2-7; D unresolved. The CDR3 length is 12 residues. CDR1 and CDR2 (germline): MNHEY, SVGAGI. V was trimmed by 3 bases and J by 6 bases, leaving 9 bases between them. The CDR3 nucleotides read TGTGCCAGCAGTTATAGTGGGCGCGAGCAGTACTTC. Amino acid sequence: CASSYSGREQYF.

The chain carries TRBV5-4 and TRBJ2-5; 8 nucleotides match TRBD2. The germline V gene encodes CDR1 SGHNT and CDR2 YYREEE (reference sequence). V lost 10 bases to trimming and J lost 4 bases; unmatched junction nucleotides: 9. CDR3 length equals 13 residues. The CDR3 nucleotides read TGTGCCGGGGGAAGCGGGAGTTTAGAGACCCAGTACTTC. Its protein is CAGGSGSLETQYF.

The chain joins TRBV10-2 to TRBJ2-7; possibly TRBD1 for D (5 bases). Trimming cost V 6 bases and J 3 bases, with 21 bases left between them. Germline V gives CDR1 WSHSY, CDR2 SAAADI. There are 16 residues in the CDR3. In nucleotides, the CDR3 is TGCGCCAGCAGCTATACTCGGGTAAAGGGGTACTACGAGCAGTACTTC. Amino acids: CASSYTRVKGYYEQYF.

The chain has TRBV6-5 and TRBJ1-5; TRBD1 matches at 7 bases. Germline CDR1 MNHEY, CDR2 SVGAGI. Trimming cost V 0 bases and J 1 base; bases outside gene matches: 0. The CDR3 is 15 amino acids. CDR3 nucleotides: TGTGCCAGCAGTTACTCAGGGGGCAGCAATCAGCCCCAGCATTTT. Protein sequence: CASSYSGGSNQPQHF.

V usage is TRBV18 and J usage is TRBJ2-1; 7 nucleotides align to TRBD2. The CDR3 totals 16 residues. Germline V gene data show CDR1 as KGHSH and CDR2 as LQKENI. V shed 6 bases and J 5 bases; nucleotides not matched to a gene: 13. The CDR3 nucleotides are TGTGCCAGCTCCCTCTCTAGGCTAGCGGAGAACAATGAGCAGTTCTTC. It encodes CASSLSRLAENNEQFF.

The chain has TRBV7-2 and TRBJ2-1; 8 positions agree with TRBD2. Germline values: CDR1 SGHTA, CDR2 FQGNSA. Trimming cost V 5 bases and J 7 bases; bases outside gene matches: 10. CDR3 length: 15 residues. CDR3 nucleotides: TGTGCCAGCAGCCACGGGGGGGCAGGGACGAATGAGCAGTTCTTC. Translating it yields CASSHGGAGTNEQFF.

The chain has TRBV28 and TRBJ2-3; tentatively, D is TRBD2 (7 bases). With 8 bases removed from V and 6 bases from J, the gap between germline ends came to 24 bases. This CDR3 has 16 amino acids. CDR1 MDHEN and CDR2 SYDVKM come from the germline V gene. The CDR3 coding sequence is TGTGCCAGCGGGAGGGGGGCTAGCCCCTCTGCGGATACGCAGTATTTT. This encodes CASGRGASPSADTQYF.

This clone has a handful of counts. The CDR3, as DNA: TGTGCCAGCAGCTTGGGGGCTAATTCACCCAATGAAAAACTGTTTTTT. This sequence encodes CASSLGANSPNEKLFF. This chain connects TRBV7-9 to TRBJ1-4; tentative D call: TRBD1 (6 bases). Germline-derived CDR1 and CDR2 are SEHNR and FQNEAQ (reference sequence). Trimming took off 3 bases at V and 5 bases at J, with 16 bases between the two ends. The CDR3 runs 16 residues.

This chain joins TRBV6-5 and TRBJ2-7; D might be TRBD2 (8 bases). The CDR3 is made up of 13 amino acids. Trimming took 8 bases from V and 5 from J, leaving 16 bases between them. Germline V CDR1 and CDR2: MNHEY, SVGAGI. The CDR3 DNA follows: TGTGCCAGCGGGACAGCGGGAGAGGACGAGCAGTACTTC. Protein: CASGTAGEDEQYF.

The CDR3 region has the DNA TGTGCCAGCAGGAAACAGGGGGTCAGAGGTCTCGAGCAGTACTTC. This codes for CASRKQGVRGLEQYF. The chain uses TRBV2 and TRBJ2-7; TRBD1 matches at 8 bases. Per the germline V gene, CDR1 is SNHLY and CDR2 is FYNNEI. V lost 6 bases and J lost 6; bases outside the gene matches: 13. The CDR3 consists of 15 residues.